These 7 T cell receptor beta chains were all obtained from the same sample, sequenced in a study of blood T cell repertoires in COVID-19. Sequenced by immunoSEQ multiplex PCR; TCRdb stores in-frame clones only, minus some. The sample holds over 250,000 clones, about nine tenths seen once. Sequencing was carried out using peripheral blood. These receptors all stem from a man aged 50 to 59 with acute or convalescent COVID-19.

The chain carries TRBV7-3 and TRBJ2-3, with 7 bases identical to TRBD2. J gave up 4 bases and V 1 base, and 2 bases lay outside the gene matches. CDR3 size: 14 residues. The germline V gene encodes CDR1 SGHTA and CDR2 FQGTGA. The CDR3 loop reads CASSLSGLADTQYF. In DNA form, the CDR3 reads TGTGCCAGCAGCTTAAGTGGACTAGCAGATACGCAGTATTTT. The whole variable domain, remainder taken from reference TRBV7-3 and TRBJ2-3, is GAGVSQTPSNKVTEKGKYVELRCDPISGHTALYWYRQSLGQGPEFLIYFQGTGAADDSGLPNDRFFAVRPEGSVSTLKIQRTERGDSAVYLCASSLSGLADTQYFGPGTRLTVL.

V is TRBV21-1 and J is TRBJ2-2; TRBD2 was called by the table and not checked on the DNA. TRBV21-1 is assigned pseudogene status. This CDR3 is 15 amino acids long. The CDR3 nucleotides are TGTGCCAGCAGCGCCCAAGGGGGGGTCACCGGGGAGCTGTTTTTT. This translates into CASSAQGGVTGELFF.

DNA of the CDR3: TGTGCTAGTGGTTTGGTACGAGAGAACACTGAAGCTTTCTTT. It yields the protein CASGLVRENTEAFF. V gene TRBV12-5 combines with J gene TRBJ1-1, with D hard to call. The CDR3 extends over 14 amino acids. V dropped 0 bases and J dropped 1 base, with 6 bases sitting between them. The V gene's germline CDR1 is LGHNT and CDR2 FRNRAP.

CDR3: CASWAGAYGYTF. The DNA for the CDR3 is TGTGCCAGCTGGGCGGGCGCATATGGCTACACCTTC. The chain employs TRBV6-5 and TRBJ1-2; D gene uncertain. The germline V gene encodes CDR1 MNHEY and CDR2 SVGAGI. The length of the CDR3 is 12 residues. Trimming removed 8 bases from V and 5 bases from J, with 12 bases in between.

The genes are TRBV5-8 and TRBJ1-1; tentative D call: TRBD1 (6 bases). Germline loops: CDR1 SGHTS, CDR2 YDEGEE. V dropped 4 bases and J dropped 0 bases, with 10 bases sitting between them. The CDR3 loop spans 14 amino acids. Written as DNA, the CDR3 is TGTGCCAGCAGCCAGGGACACTTGAACACTGAAGCTTTCTTT. Encoded protein: CASSQGHLNTEAFF.

This sequence joins TRBV11-2 and TRBJ2-5; 7 bases are shared with TRBD1. Germline lookup yields CDR1 SGHAT and CDR2 FQNNGV. The CDR3 has 16 residues. Germline trimming cut 3 bases from V and 5 bases from J; bases unmatched to any gene: 12. CDR3 protein: CASSFLQGQDPETQYF. In DNA form, the CDR3 reads TGTGCCAGCAGCTTCTTACAGGGGCAGGATCCTGAGACCCAGTACTTC. Based on the CDR3 plus reference TRBV11-2 and TRBJ2-5, the full variable domain is EAGVAQSPRYKIIEKRQSVAFWCNPISGHATLYWYQQILGQGPKLLIQFQNNGVVDDSQLPKDRFSAERLKGVDSTLKIQPAKLEDSAVYLCASSFLQGQDPETQYFGPGTRLLVL.

This clone was seen only once. V gene TRBV20-1 combines with J gene TRBJ1-2; D gene ambiguous. The V end was cut by 3 bases, the J end by 3 bases, with 11 bases between. This CDR3 is 13 amino acids long. Germline values: CDR1 DFQATT, CDR2 SNEGSKA (reference sequence). The CDR3 nucleotides read TGCAGTGCTAGTGTCGAACCAGACTATGGCTACACCTTC. Translation gives CSASVEPDYGYTF.